Described below is a single T cell receptor beta chain sequence and its context. There is no known antigen for this receptor. Base qualities are not recorded, but no much larger clone differs from it by a single base. Whole blood was collected in K2EDTA tubes by collaborating institutions according to the institutions' own protocols. For TCRbeta analysis, collaborators shipped samples in one of three forms: frozen whole blood, isolated PBMCs, or DNA extracted from either of those sample types. This entry belongs to a study of blood T cell repertoires in COVID-19 (TCRdb year 2020). Study-level background: The collaborator samples originated in the United States, Italy and Spain and spanned the acute and convalescent phases of COVID-19. The material from the prospective study consisted of cDNA or gDNA derived from T cells, B-cell-depleted T cells, or PBMCs. The repertoires were released in a freely available public database meant as a resource for research on the immune response to SARS-CoV-2. The sample metadata nearly always contained a de-identified subject ID, COVID-19 status, age in years and sex. Samples came from the ongoing ImmuneRACE study (first 160 participants) plus 1,254 subjects from 6 global collaborators. Where available, HLA class I and class II types were obtained from metadata supplied by the sample provider rather than from assay-based typing. The dataset comprised deeply sampled blood TCRbeta repertoires from subjects exposed to, actively infected with, or recovered from COVID-19.

The germline V gene sets CDR1 to SGDLS and CDR2 to YYNGEE. Inclusive of the bounding cysteine and phenylalanine, the CDR3 is 15 residues long. Of the read, only the CDR3 DNA is kept; its 45 bases are in frame from base 1. V is reduced by 4 bases and J by 4 bases, leaving a spacing of 15 bases between them. Overall study results and their limits: How much clinical and demographic metadata was included differed by source and by participant, and the metadata was provided uncurated.

The immunoSEQ Assay, a bias-controlled multiplex PCR, was used to amplify TCRbeta CDR3 regions from genomic DNA. Per the source publication's procedure: Nucleated cell counts per sample were estimated from amplification of reference gene primers within the assay. To quantify the absolute abundance of each unique TCRbeta CDR3 rearrangement, sequence reads were collapsed and filtered. For each sample, productive Simpson clonality was calculated as the square root of Simpson's diversity index across productive rearrangements. TCRdb stores this immuneACCESS table with in-frame sequences only. Part of the clones is absent; in the studies checked, under half of the shortfall reflects unresolved V genes, and no reason is known for the rest. Clone size and the V and J calls come from that table; the DNA yielded D and trimming. The sample table records roughly 160,000 clones; 80% to 90% of these occur just once. Around 2% of the sample goes to the ten largest clones.

The V and J genes are TRBV9 and TRBJ1-3, with a weak D call of TRBD1 (6 bases match). The TCR was taken from a woman of 80 years or more with acute or convalescent COVID-19. The sequenced sample consisted of peripheral blood. The nucleotides read TGTGCCAGCAGCCCGACAGGCATTAAGGGAAACACCATATATTTT. It is translated as CASSPTGIKGNTIYF.